The clone carrying this T cell receptor (beta chain) was detected once. The naive CD8 fraction comprised CD45RO-negative cells positively selected for CCR7 and excluded terminally differentiated effector memory CD45RA+ cells. This entry belongs to a study of shared clonotypes between healthy human individuals. Some clones are missing from TCRdb's copy, which holds only in-frame ones; the method was immunoSEQ multiplex PCR. The table lists about 2.1 million clones, just under 95% of them singletons, with more than 1.5% in the top ten. The CDR3 runs to 14 residues. Germline V gene sequence: CDR1 ENHRY, CDR2 SYGVKD. The germline V and J ends were trimmed by 5 bases and 4 bases, with 15 bases remaining between them.

The V and J genes are TRBV10-3 and TRBJ2-7, with D perhaps matching TRBD1 (6 bases). The sample was naive CD8+ T cells from PBMCs. The clonotype originates from a man aged 18 to 30 in good health. Some clones in this sample may be carry-over from other donors' samples. The CDR3 DNA follows: TGTGCCATCAGTATTTCCCAGGGGAAGTACGAGCAGTACTTC. It translates to CAISISQGKYEQYF.